What follows are 15 T cell receptor beta chains derived from one specimen sequenced in a study of immune heterogeneity within non-small cell lung tumors. Template was bulk tumor genomic DNA, roughly 600 ng per sample. Several biopsies per primary tumor were taken during surgery, spaced as far apart as possible. Enrolled individuals presented with untreated, newly diagnosed non-small cell lung cancer and received curative surgery. Multiplex PCR (32 V and 13 J primers) was used to amplify the TCR beta CDR3. One entry per CDR3 protein results from TCRdb running MiXCR on the multiplex PCR reads. The table lists 2,300 or so distinct CDR3 sequences, 23% of them singletons. Sequenced: lung tumor tissue. Receptors originate from a man in his forties with non-small cell lung cancer.

V gene TRBV6-1 combines with J gene TRBJ1-6, with D perhaps matching TRBD1 (5 bases). Germline lookup yields CDR1 MNHNS and CDR2 SASEGT. The length of the CDR3 is 18 residues. Trimming took 3 bases from V and 1 from J, leaving 16 bases between them. CDR3 in amino acids: CASSDAVVRASYNSPLHF. The CDR3 bases are TGTGCCAGCAGTGATGCGGTGGTCAGGGCGTCCTATAATTCACCCCTCCACTTT.

The rearrangement links TRBV19 to TRBJ2-3; TRBD2 agrees at 7 bases. Germline V gene sequence: CDR1 LNHDA, CDR2 SQIVND (reference sequence). The CDR3 is 14 residues long. Unmatched junction bases numbered 7, after V lost 7 bases and J lost 3 bases. The chain's CDR3 is CASKSGNPTDTQYF. CDR3 nucleotide sequence: TGTGCCAGTAAAAGCGGGAATCCGACAGATACGCAGTATTTT.

By sample fraction, this clonotype is medium-sized. The chain links TRBV4-1 to TRBJ1-3; D uncertain. CDR1 is MGHRA and CDR2 is YSYEKL in the germline V gene. The CDR3 runs to 16 residues. V dropped 0 bases and J dropped 4 bases, with 13 bases sitting between them. The CDR3 coding sequence is TGCGCCAGCAGCCAAGATTCCGGGGAAACAGGAAACACCATATATTTT. Its protein is CASSQDSGETGNTIYF.

Many counts were recorded for this clonotype. The CDR3 here is CASSVVSSGGLSTDTQYF. CDR3 DNA sequence: TGTGCCAGCAGCGTAGTGTCAAGCGGGGGCCTTAGCACAGATACGCAGTATTTT. V and J are TRBV9 and TRBJ2-3; TRBD2 matches 8 bases. The V gene's germline CDR1 is SGDLS and CDR2 YYNGEE. CDR3 size: 18 residues. With 0 bases clipped from V and 0 bases from J, the junction kept 9 bases outside the gene matches.

The chain has TRBV28 and TRBJ2-3, with 9 bases identical to TRBD2. Germline-derived CDR1 and CDR2 are MDHEN and SYDVKM. Unmatched junction bases numbered 10, after V lost 3 bases and J lost 0 bases. CDR3 size: 18 residues. The CDR3 is CASSFRKRGAFSTDTQYF. The CDR3 nucleotides read TGTGCCAGCAGTTTTCGGAAGCGGGGGGCCTTTAGCACAGATACGCAGTATTTT.

Relative to its sample, this clonotype is medium-sized (0.01 to 0.1%). The chain is built from TRBV29-1 and TRBJ1-2; 8 bases are a match to TRBD1. This CDR3 comprises 11 residues. Germline CDR1 is SQVTM and CDR2 is ANQGSEA. Trimming removed 4 bases from V and 10 bases from J; junction bases left unmatched: 5. The CDR3 reads CSVAQGADYTF. In nucleotides, the CDR3 is TGCAGCGTTGCTCAGGGGGCAGACTACACCTTC.

By share, this clonotype counts as medium-sized (0.01 to 0.1%). The chain uses TRBV19 and TRBJ1-6; a weak D match, TRBD1 (5 bases). This CDR3 has 14 residues. V gave up 5 bases and J gave up 7 bases, with 12 bases separating them. From germline, CDR1 is LNHDA and CDR2 SQIVND (reference sequence). The CDR3 DNA is TGTGCCAGTAGTCTAGGACATCCCAATTCACCCCTCCACTTT. As protein: CASSLGHPNSPLHF.

J is TRBJ1-6 and V is TRBV19; D call uncertain. V dropped 3 bases and J dropped 10 bases, with 13 bases sitting between them. Looked up from germline, CDR1 is LNHDA and CDR2 is SQIVND (reference sequence). The CDR3 has 14 residues. The CDR3, as DNA: TGTGCCAGTAGTATTAATTGGGCTGGATCACCCCTCCACTTT. Protein product: CASSINWAGSPLHF.

By its share, this clonotype is medium-sized. This chain joins TRBV19 and TRBJ2-3, with 10 bases aligning to TRBD2. V was pared by 3 bases and J by 3 bases, with 6 bases of the junction left unmatched. Germline V gene lookup returns CDR1 LNHDA and CDR2 SQIVND (reference sequence). The CDR3 consists of 16 residues. The CDR3 DNA follows: TGTGCCAGTAGTATCGGGCTAGCGGGAGTTACAGATACGCAGTATTTT. Translation: CASSIGLAGVTDTQYF.

By share of the sample, this clonotype is medium-sized. The chain carries TRBV5-1 and TRBJ1-1; TRBD1 aligns across 11 bases. Germline trimming cut 4 bases from V and 7 bases from J; bases unmatched to any gene: 6. There are 14 residues in the CDR3. Germline loops: CDR1 SGHRS, CDR2 YFSETQ. CDR3 in amino acids: CASSGTGGFGEAFF. In DNA, the CDR3 is TGCGCCAGCAGCGGGACAGGGGGGTTTGGTGAAGCTTTCTTT.

The chain joins TRBV10-1 to TRBJ2-7, with D perhaps matching TRBD1 (5 bases). CDR1 is WNHNN and CDR2 is SYGVQD in the germline V gene (reference sequence). The CDR3 extends over 14 amino acids. The V and J ends lost 4 bases and 2 bases respectively, with 12 bases between them. Written as DNA, the CDR3 is TGCGCCAGCAGTGGCCAGGGTGGCCCCTACGAGCAGTACTTC. Protein product: CASSGQGGPYEQYF.

This clonotype is labeled medium-sized. The gene calls are TRBV20-1 and TRBJ2-5; 15 bases fit TRBD2. The junction had 3 bases not matched to a gene; V was cut back by 6 bases and J by 4 bases. CDR3 length: 14 residues. From germline, CDR1 is DFQATT and CDR2 SNEGSKA (reference sequence). This chain's CDR3 is CSAPGLAGGETQYF. CDR3 DNA sequence: TGCAGTGCCCCGGGACTAGCGGGAGGAGAGACCCAGTACTTC.

This clonotype is medium-sized. The chain employs TRBV5-1 and TRBJ1-4; TRBD1 might be the D (5 bases). This CDR3 comprises 15 residues. Germline CDR1 is SGHRS and CDR2 is YFSETQ. Trimming left V 0 bases short and J 7 bases short, with 13 bases between. CDR3 sequence: CASSLDGHRAEKLFF. DNA of the CDR3: TGCGCCAGCAGCTTGGACGGACACCGGGCTGAAAAACTGTTTTTT.

By share, this clonotype ranks as medium-sized (0.01 to 0.1%). This chain joins TRBV12-3 or TRBV12-4 and TRBJ2-1; 8 bases match TRBD1. The CDR3 loop spans 15 amino acids. Trimming at V came to 5 bases and at J to 7 bases, leaving 10 bases not matched to a gene. The chain's CDR3 is CASSHPGTGDNEQFF. The CDR3 DNA follows: TGTGCCAGCAGTCACCCCGGGACAGGAGATAATGAGCAGTTCTTC.

This clonotype has a count of ten or more. The chain recombines TRBV2 with TRBJ2-1; 10 bases align to TRBD2. V trimming: 6 bases; J trimming: 3 bases; junction bases outside the gene matches: 5. Germline values: CDR1 SNHLY, CDR2 FYNNEI. The CDR3 runs 15 residues. DNA for the CDR3: TGTGCCAGCAGCTGGACTAGCGGCAACTACAATGAGCAGTTCTTC. Its protein is CASSWTSGNYNEQFF.